Listed here are 10 T cell receptor beta chains from one sample, sequenced in a study of OX40 agonist ivuxolimab in advanced cancers. Only in-frame clones appear in the TCRdb table, and some are missing; sequencing was by immunoSEQ multiplex PCR. The sample has some 46,000 clones; 70% to 90% are singletons. The sample here was CD4+ or CD8+ T cells sorted from blood, taken in a trial of the OX40 agonist ivuxolimab. Source of these receptors: an adult with an advanced solid tumor such as melanoma, head and neck, liver or kidney cancer.

This clone was seen a single time. The CDR3 DNA reads as TGTGCCAGCAGTTCCTGGGGGGTCGGGGCCAACGTCCTGACTTTC. Translated: CASSSWGVGANVLTF. J is TRBJ2-6 and V is TRBV6-6; TRBD2 might be the D (6 bases). Trimming took off 4 bases at V and 4 bases at J, with 11 bases between the two ends. Per the germline V gene, CDR1 is MNHNY and CDR2 is SVGAGI (reference sequence). This CDR3 is built from 15 residues.

J is TRBJ1-1 and V is TRBV7-8; tentative D call: TRBD1 (5 bases). The CDR3 is 17 residues long. With 0 bases removed from V and 6 bases from J, the gap between germline ends came to 20 bases. The V gene's germline CDR1 is SGHVS and CDR2 FQNEAQ. CDR3 coding DNA: TGTGCCAGCAGCTTAGCCCAGGGTCAGGATGGCACCGCTGAAGCTTTCTTT. It codes for CASSLAQGQDGTAEAFF.

This chain uses TRBV9 with TRBJ2-3; D not resolved. The CDR3 is 12 residues long. Germline CDR1 reads SGDLS; CDR2 reads YYNGEE. Trimming left V 3 bases short and J 2 bases short, with 4 bases between. CDR3 protein: CASSALTDTQYF. As DNA, the CDR3 is TGTGCCAGCAGCGCCCTCACAGATACGCAGTATTTT.

This sequence joins TRBV7-9 and TRBJ2-2; unclear D gene. Germline assignment: CDR1 SEHNR and CDR2 FQNEAQ (reference sequence). The CDR3 length is 19 residues. V lost 4 bases, J lost 0 bases, and 21 bases lay in between. The CDR3 DNA reads as TGTGCCAGCAGCTCGTTTAGACTGACACCGTTCGCGAACACCGGGGAGCTGTTTTTT. This sequence encodes CASSSFRLTPFANTGELFF.

This clone was found once. The genes are TRBV28 and TRBJ1-6; D is perhaps TRBD1 (6 bases). The V end lost 3 bases, the J end lost 14 bases, and 14 bases lay between the germline ends. Germline V gives CDR1 MDHEN, CDR2 SYDVKM. The CDR3 spans 13 residues. The CDR3 reads CASSFYRERALHF. The CDR3 DNA reads TGTGCCAGCAGTTTTTACAGGGAAAGGGCCCTCCACTTT.

In its sample, this clone was seen once. The V gene is TRBV27, the J gene TRBJ2-5, with 7 nucleotides matching TRBD1. CDR1 is MNHEY and CDR2 is SMNVEV in the germline V gene (reference sequence). Trimming at V came to 0 bases and at J to 4 bases, leaving 5 bases not matched to a gene. This CDR3 region has 15 residues. The CDR3 coding sequence is TGTGCCAGCAGTTTATCTCTTACAGGGGCAGAGACCCAGTACTTC. It codes for CASSLSLTGAETQYF.

The chain carries TRBV25-1 and TRBJ1-1; no reliable D call. Between the trimmed V and J ends, which lost 6 bases and 6 bases, there was a span of 14 bases. Germline V gene lookup returns CDR1 MGHDK and CDR2 SYGVNS. The CDR3 contains 13 residues. The CDR3 nucleotides are TGTGCCAGCAGGTACGAGCCGGGCCCTGAAGCTTTCTTT. Residues: CASRYEPGPEAFF.

This chain links TRBV7-3 with TRBJ2-1, with TRBD2 matching over 9 bases. CDR1 is SGHTA and CDR2 is FQGTGA in the germline V gene. There are 15 residues in the CDR3. The V gene end was trimmed by 2 bases and the J gene end by 4 bases; junction bases not matched to a gene: 3. In DNA form, the CDR3 reads TGTGCCAGCAGCTTATCAGCGGGGGGTTACAATGAGCAGTTCTTC. It yields the protein CASSLSAGGYNEQFF.

This rearrangement joins TRBV9 to TRBJ2-3; TRBD2 might be the D (6 bases). Trimming stripped 5 bases from V and 1 base from J, with 17 bases between. Looked up from germline, CDR1 is SGDLS and CDR2 is YYNGEE. This CDR3 contains 16 residues. The CDR3 nucleotides read TGTGCCAGCAGTGCCGAGCCGGCTAGCGGCACAGATACGCAGTATTTT. It translates to CASSAEPASGTDTQYF.

The chain employs TRBV27 and TRBJ1-1; D unresolved. The V gene's germline CDR1 is MNHEY and CDR2 SMNVEV (reference sequence). V lost 5 bases to trimming and J lost 7 bases, with 14 bases between them. This CDR3 comprises 13 residues. CDR3: CASSPLSSREAFF. The CDR3 DNA sequence: TGTGCCAGCAGTCCTCTGTCCAGTCGTGAAGCTTTCTTT.